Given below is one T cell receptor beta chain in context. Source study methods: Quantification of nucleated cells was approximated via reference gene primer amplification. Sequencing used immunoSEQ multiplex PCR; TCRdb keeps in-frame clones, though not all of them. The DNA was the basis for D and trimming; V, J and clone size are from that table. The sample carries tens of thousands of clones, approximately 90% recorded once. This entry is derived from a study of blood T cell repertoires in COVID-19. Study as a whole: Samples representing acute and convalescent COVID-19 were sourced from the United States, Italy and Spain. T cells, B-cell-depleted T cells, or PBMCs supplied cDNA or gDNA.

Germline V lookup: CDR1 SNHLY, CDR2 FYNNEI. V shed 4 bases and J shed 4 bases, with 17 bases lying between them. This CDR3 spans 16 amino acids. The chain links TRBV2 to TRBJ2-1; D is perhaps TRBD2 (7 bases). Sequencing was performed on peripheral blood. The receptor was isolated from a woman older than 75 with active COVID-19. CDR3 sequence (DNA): TGTGCCAGCAGTGTGTTCGGGGGGCGGGTGTACAATGAGCAGTTCTTC. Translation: CASSVFGGRVYNEQFF.